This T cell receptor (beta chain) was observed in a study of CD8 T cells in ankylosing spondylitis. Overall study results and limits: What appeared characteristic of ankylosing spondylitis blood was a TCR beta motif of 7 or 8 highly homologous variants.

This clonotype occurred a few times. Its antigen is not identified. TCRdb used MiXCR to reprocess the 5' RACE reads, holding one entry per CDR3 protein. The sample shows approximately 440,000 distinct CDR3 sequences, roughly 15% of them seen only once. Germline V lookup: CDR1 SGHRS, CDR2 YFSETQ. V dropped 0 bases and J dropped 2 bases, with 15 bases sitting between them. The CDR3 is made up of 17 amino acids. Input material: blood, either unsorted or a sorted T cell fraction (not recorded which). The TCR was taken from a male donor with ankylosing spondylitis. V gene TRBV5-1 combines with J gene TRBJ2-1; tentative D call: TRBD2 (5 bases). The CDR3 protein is CASSLVWLADAYNEQFF. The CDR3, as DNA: TGCGCCAGCAGCTTGGTGTGGCTAGCCGACGCCTACAATGAGCAGTTCTTC.